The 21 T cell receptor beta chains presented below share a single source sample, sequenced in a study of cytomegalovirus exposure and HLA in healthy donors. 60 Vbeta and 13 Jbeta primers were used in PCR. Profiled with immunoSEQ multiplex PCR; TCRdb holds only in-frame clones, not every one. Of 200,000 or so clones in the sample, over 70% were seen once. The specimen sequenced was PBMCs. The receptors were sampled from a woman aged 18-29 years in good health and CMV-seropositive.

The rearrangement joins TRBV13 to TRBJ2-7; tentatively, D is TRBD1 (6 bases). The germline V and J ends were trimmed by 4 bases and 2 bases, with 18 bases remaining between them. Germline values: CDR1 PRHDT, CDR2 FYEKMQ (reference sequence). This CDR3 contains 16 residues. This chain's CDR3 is CASSSGLTGSTYEQYF. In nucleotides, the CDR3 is TGTGCCAGCAGCTCCGGCCTGACAGGATCAACCTACGAGCAGTACTTC.

The CDR3 spells CASSSPGRGGHEQYF. CDR3 DNA: TGTGCCAGCAGCTCCCCCGGCAGGGGTGGCCACGAGCAGTACTTC. The chain combines TRBV7-9 with TRBJ2-7; tentative D call: TRBD1 (6 bases). There are 15 residues in the CDR3. Trimming stripped 4 bases from V and 5 bases from J, with 18 bases between. The germline gives CDR1 SEHNR, CDR2 FQNEAQ (reference sequence).

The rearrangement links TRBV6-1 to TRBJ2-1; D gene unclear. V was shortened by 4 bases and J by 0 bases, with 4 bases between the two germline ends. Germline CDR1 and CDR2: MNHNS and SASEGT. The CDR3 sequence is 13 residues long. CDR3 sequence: CASSGVSYNEQFF. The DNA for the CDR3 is TGTGCCAGCAGTGGAGTCTCCTACAATGAGCAGTTCTTC.

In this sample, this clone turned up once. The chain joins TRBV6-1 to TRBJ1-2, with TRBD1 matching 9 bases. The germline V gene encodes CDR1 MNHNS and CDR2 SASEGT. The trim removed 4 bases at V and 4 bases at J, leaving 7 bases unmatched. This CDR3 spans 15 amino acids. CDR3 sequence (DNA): TGTGCCAGCAGTGCTCGCTCGACAGGGGGCTATGGCTACACCTTC. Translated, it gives CASSARSTGGYGYTF.

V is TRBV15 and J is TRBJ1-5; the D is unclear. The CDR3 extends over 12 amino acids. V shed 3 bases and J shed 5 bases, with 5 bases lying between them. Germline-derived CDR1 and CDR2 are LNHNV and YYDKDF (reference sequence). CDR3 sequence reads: CATSRIDQPQHF. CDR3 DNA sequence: TGTGCCACCAGCAGGATAGATCAGCCCCAGCATTTT.

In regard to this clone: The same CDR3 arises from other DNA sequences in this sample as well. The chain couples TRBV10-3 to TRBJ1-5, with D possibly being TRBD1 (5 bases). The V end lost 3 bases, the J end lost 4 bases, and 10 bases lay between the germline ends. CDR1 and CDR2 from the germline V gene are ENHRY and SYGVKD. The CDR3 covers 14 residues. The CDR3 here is CAISDLTGNQPQHF. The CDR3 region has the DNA TGTGCCATCAGTGACTTAACAGGAAATCAGCCCCAGCATTTT.

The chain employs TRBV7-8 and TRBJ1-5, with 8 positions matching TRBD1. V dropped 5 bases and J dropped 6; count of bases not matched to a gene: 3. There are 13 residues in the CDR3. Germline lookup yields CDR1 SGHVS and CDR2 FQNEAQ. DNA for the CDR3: TGTGCCAGCAGCGGCAGGGGGCGTCAGCCCCAGCATTTT. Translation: CASSGRGRQPQHF. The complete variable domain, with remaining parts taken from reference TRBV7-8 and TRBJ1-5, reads GAGVSQSPRYKVAKRGQDVALRCDPISGHVSLFWYQQALGQGPEFLTYFQNEAQLDKSGLPSDRFFAERPEGSVSTLKIQRTQQEDSAVYLCASSGRGRQPQHFGDGTRLSIL.

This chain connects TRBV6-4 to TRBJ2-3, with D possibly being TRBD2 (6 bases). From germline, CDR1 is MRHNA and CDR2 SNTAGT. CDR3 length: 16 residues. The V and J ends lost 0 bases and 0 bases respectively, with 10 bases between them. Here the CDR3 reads CASSDSVGGSTDTQYF. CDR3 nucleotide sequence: TGTGCCAGCAGTGACTCAGTGGGGGGTAGCACAGATACGCAGTATTTT.

The chain's CDR3 is CASSHRGTNEKLFF. CDR3 bases: TGTGCCAGCAGCCACCGGGGAACCAATGAAAAACTGTTTTTT. This chain uses TRBV7-9 with TRBJ1-4; D is uncertain. This CDR3 is built from 14 residues. CDR1 SEHNR and CDR2 FQNEAQ come from the germline V gene (reference sequence). V was trimmed by 5 bases and J by 5 bases, leaving 12 bases between them.

For the CDR3, the DNA is TGTGCCAGTAGTATAAACAGGGGGGAGACCCAGTACTTC. Protein: CASSINRGETQYF. The chain recombines TRBV19 with TRBJ2-5, with TRBD1 identical over 8 bases. Germline CDR1 reads LNHDA; CDR2 reads SQIVND (reference sequence). This CDR3 contains 13 residues. The V gene end was trimmed by 2 bases and the J gene end by 5 bases; junction bases not matched to a gene: 1.

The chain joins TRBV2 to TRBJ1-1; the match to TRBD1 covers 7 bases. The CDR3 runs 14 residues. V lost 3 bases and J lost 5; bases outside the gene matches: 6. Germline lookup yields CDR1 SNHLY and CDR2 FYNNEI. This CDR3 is CASSDQGGWTEAFF. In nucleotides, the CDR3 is TGTGCCAGCAGTGATCAAGGGGGCTGGACTGAAGCTTTCTTT.

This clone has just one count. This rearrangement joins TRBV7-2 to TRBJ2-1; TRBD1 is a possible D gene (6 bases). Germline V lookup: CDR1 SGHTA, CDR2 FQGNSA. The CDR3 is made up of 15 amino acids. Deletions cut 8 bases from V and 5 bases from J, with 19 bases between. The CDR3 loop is CASRLQGPVDNEQFF. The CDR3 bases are TGTGCCAGCCGCCTACAGGGTCCAGTTGACAATGAGCAGTTCTTC. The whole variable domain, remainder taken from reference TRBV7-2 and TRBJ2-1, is GAGVSQSPSNKVTEKGKDVELRCDPISGHTALYWYRQSLGQGLEFLIYFQGNSAPDKSGLPSDRFSAERTGGSVSTLTIQRTQQEDSAVYLCASRLQGPVDNEQFFGPGTRLTVL.

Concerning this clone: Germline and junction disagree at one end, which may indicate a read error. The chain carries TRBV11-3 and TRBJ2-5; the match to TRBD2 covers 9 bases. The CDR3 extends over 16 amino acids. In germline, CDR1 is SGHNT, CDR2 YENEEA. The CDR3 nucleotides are TGTGCCAGCAGCCCGCGACTAGCGGTCGATCAAGGGACCCAGTACTTC. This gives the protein CASSPRLAVDQGTQYF.

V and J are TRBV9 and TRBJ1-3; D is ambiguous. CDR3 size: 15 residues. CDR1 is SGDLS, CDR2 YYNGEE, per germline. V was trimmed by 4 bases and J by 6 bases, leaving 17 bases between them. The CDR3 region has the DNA TGTGCCAGCAGCCGTGAGGGTTCGGGGTTAAACACCATATATTTT. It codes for CASSREGSGLNTIYF.

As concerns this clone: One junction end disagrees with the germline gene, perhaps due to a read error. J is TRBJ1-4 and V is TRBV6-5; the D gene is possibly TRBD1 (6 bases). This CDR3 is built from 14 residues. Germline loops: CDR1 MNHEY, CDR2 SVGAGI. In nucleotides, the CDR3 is TGTGCCAGCGGACAGATGCCAACTAATAAAAAACTGTTTTTT. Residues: CASGQMPTNKKLFF.

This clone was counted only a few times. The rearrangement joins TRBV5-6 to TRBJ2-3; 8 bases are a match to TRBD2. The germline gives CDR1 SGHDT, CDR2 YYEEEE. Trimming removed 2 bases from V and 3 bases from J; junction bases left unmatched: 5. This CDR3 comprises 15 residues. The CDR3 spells CASSLVGGATDTQYF. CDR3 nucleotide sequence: TGTGCCAGCAGCTTAGTCGGGGGGGCAACAGATACGCAGTATTTT.

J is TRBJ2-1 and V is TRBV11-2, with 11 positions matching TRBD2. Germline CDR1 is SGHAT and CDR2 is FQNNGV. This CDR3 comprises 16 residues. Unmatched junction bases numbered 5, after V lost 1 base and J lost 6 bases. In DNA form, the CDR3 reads TGTGCCAGCAGCTTAGTAGTTGGACTAGCGGGCAATGAGCAGTTCTTC. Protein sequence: CASSLVVGLAGNEQFF.

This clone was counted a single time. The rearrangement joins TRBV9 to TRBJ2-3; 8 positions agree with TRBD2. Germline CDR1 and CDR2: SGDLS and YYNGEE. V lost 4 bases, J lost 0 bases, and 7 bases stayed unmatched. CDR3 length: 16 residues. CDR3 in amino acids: CASSLSGGASTDTQYF. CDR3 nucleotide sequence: TGTGCCAGCAGCCTCTCGGGGGGGGCTAGCACAGATACGCAGTATTTT.

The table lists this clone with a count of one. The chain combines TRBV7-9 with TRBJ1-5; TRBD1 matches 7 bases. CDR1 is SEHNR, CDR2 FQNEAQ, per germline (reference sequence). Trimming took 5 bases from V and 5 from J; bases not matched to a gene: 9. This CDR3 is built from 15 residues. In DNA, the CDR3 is TGTGCCAGCAGCGATGCCAATGACAGGGATCAGCCCCAGCATTTT. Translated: CASSDANDRDQPQHF.

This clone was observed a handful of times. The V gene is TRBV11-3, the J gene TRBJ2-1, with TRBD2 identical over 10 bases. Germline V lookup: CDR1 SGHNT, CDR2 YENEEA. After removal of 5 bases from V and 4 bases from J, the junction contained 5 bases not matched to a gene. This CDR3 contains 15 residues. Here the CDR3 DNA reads TGTGCCAGCAGCCTAGCGGGGGACGAGTACAATGAGCAGTTCTTC. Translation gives CASSLAGDEYNEQFF.

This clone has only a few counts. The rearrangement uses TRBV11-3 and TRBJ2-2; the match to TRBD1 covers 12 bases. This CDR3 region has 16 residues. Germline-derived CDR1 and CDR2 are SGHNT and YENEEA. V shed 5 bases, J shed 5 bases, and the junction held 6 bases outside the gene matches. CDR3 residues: CASSPWGQGATGELFF. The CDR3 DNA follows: TGTGCCAGCAGCCCATGGGGACAGGGGGCGACCGGGGAGCTGTTTTTT. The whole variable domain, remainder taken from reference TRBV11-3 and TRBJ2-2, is EAGVVQSPRYKIIEKKQPVAFWCNPISGHNTLYWYLQNLGQGPELLIRYENEEAVDDSQLPKDRFSAERLKGVDSTLKIQPAELGDSAVYLCASSPWGQGATGELFFGEGSRLTVL.